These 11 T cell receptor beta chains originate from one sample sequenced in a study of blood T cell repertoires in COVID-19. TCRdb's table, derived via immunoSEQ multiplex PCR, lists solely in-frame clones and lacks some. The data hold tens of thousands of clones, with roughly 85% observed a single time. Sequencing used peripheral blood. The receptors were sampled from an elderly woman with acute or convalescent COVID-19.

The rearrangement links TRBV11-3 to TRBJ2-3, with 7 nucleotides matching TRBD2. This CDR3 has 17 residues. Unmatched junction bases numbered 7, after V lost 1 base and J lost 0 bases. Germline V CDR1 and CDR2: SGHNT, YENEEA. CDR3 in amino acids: CASSLGSSGPSTDTQYF. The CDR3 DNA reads TGTGCCAGCAGCTTAGGGTCTAGCGGACCTAGCACAGATACGCAGTATTTT.

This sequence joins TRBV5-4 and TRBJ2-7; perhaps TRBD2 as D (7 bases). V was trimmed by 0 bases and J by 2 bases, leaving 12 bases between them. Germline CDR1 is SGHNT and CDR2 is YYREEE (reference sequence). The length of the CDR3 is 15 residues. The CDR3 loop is CASSLVGGPAYEQYF. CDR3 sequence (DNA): TGTGCCAGCAGCTTGGTGGGGGGGCCAGCCTACGAGCAGTACTTC.

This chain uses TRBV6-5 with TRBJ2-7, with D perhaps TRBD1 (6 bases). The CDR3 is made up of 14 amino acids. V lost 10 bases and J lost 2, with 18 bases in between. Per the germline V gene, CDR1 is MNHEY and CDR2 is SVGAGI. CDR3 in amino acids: CATATLQGPYEQYF. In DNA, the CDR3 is TGTGCCACAGCGACGCTACAGGGTCCCTACGAGCAGTACTTC.

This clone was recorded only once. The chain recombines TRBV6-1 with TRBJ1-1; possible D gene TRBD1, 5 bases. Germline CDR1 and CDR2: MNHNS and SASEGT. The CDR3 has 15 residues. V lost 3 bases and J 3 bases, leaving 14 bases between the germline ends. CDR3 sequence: CASSDVAGEDTEAFF. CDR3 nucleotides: TGTGCCAGCAGTGACGTGGCGGGGGAGGACACTGAAGCTTTCTTT.

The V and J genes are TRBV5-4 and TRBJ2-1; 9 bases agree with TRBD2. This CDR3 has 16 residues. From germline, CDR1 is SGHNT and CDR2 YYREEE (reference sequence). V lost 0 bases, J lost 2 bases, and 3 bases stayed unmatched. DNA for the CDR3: TGTGCCAGCAGCTTGGGGGCGGGAGGGACCTACAATGAGCAGTTCTTC. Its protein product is CASSLGAGGTYNEQFF.

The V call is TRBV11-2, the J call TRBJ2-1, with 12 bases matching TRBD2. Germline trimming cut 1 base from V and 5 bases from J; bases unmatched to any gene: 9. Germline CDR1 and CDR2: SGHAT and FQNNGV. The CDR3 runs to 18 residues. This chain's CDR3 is CASSLVGLASGGDNEQFF. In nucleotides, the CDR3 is TGTGCCAGCAGCTTAGTAGGTTTGGCTAGCGGGGGGGACAATGAGCAGTTCTTC.

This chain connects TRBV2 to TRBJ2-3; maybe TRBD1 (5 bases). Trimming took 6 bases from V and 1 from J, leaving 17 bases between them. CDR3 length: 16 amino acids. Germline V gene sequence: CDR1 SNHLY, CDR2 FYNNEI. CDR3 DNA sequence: TGTGCCAGCAGCCGGCTCAGGGTCCGGGGCACAGATACGCAGTATTTT. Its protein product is CASSRLRVRGTDTQYF.

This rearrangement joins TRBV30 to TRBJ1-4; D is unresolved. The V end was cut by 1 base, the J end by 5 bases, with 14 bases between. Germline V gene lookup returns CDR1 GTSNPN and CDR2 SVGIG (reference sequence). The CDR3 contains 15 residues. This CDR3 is CAWSEEQLMNEKLFF. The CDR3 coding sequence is TGTGCCTGGAGTGAAGAGCAACTAATGAATGAAAAACTGTTTTTT. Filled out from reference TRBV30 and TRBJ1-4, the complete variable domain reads SQTIHQWPATLVQPVGSPLSLECTVEGTSNPNLYWYRQAAGRGLQLLFYSVGIGQISSEVPQNLSASRPQDRQFILSSKKLLLSDSGFYLCAWSEEQLMNEKLFFGSGTQLSVL.

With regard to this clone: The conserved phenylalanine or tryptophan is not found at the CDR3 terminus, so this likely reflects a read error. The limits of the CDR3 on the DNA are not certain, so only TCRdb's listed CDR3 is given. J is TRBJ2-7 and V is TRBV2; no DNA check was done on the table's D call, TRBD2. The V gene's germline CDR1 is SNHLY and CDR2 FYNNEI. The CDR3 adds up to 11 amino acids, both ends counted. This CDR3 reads CASSEDPSSVI.

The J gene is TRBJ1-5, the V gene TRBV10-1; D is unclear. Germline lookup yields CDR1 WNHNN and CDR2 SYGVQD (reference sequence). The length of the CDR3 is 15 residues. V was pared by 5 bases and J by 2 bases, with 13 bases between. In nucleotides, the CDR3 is TGCGCCAGCAGTTTCGGGGTGCAATGCAATCAGCCCCAGCATTTT. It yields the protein CASSFGVQCNQPQHF.

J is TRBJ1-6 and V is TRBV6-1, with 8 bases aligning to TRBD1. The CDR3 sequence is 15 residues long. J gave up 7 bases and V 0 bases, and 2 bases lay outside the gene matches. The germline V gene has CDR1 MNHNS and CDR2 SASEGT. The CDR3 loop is CASSEAQGANSPLHF. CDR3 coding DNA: TGTGCCAGCAGTGAAGCCCAGGGGGCGAATTCACCCCTCCACTTT.